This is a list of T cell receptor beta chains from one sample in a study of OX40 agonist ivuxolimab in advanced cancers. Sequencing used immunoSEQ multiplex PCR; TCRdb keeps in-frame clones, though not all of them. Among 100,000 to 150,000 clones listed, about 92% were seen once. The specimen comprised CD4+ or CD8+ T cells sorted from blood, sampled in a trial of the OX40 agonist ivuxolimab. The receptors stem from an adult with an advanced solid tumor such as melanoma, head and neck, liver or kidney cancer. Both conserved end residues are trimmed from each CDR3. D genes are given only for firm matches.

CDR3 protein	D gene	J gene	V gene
ASSLEVSGREF	TRBD2	TRBJ2-1	TRBV11-2
ASSFDTLYEQY	.	TRBJ2-7	TRBV7-2
ATSRRTSGVSTDTQY	TRBD2	TRBJ2-3	TRBV15
ASSQDRHSTYEQY	.	TRBJ2-7	TRBV4-1
ASSQDIGEDYGYT	.	TRBJ1-2	TRBV4-2
ASTPTVLNQPQH	.	TRBJ1-5	TRBV19
ASSLGDRNYGYT	.	TRBJ1-2	TRBV7-9
ASSGYRDRSSSGREQY	TRBD1	TRBJ2-7	TRBV10-1
ASSLFQGAISEAF	TRBD1	TRBJ1-1	TRBV5-1
ASSQYEDSFNYGYT	.	TRBJ1-2	TRBV7-9
ASSMSSGGRADTQY	TRBD2	TRBJ2-3	TRBV19
ASSLVISGSANTGELF	TRBD2	TRBJ2-2	TRBV7-6
ASSRWVGENYNEQF	.	TRBJ2-1	TRBV5-4
ASSLAARGNQPQH	.	TRBJ1-5	TRBV11-3
ASSGGVRELF	.	TRBJ2-2	TRBV6-1
ASSQGRRGETQY	.	TRBJ2-5	TRBV4-3
ASSSGVTVQPQH	.	TRBJ1-5	TRBV5-4
ASSLYGELF	.	TRBJ2-2	TRBV27
ASSYRAGHSYNEQF	.	TRBJ2-1	TRBV7-9
ASSPTARKLF	.	TRBJ1-4	TRBV6-6
ASSPSDGRVDTQY	TRBD2	TRBJ2-3	TRBV5-1
ASSPGVARGSYEQY	.	TRBJ2-7	TRBV7-9
ASSEASLGVEETQY	.	TRBJ2-5	TRBV6-1
ASKQFGRVYEQY	.	TRBJ2-7	TRBV6-1
ASSSLPDGDTIY	.	TRBJ1-3	TRBV7-8
STTGTNGYT	TRBD1	TRBJ1-2	TRBV20-1
ASSLTGANTGELF	TRBD1	TRBJ2-2	TRBV6-5
ASSPEWFYGYT	.	TRBJ1-2	TRBV6-5
ASSPHPLDTLGSDTQY	.	TRBJ2-3	TRBV7-3